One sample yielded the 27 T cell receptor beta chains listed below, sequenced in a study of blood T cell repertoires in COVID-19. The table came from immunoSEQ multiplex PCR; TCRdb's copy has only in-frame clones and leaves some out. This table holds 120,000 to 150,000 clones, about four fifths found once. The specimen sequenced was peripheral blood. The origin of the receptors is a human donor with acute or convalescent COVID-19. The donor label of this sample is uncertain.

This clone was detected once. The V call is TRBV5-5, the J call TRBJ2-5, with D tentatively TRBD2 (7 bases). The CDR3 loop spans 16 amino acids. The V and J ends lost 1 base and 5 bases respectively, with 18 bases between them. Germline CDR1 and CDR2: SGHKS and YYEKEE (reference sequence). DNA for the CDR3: TGTGCCAGCAGCTTGAATCGGGGGGCCCGGGGGGAGACCCAGTACTTC. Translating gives CASSLNRGARGETQYF.

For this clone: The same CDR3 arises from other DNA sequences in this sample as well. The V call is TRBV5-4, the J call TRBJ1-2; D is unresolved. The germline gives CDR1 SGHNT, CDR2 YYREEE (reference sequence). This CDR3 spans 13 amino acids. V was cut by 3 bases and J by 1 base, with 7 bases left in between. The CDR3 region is CASSSTGNYGYTF. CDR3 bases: TGTGCCAGCAGCTCGACTGGTAACTATGGCTACACCTTC.

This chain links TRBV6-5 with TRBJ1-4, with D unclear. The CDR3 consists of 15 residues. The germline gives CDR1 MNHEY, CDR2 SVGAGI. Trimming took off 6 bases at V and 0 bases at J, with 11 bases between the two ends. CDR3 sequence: CASSSRPSTNEKLFF. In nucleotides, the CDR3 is TGTGCCAGCAGCTCTAGGCCATCAACTAATGAAAAACTGTTTTTT.

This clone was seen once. CDR3 nucleotides: TGTGCCAGCAGTCCTGGACAGTCCTACGAGCAGTACGTC. Its translation is CASSPGQSYEQYV. The chain combines TRBV27 with TRBJ2-7; possible D gene TRBD1, 6 bases. With 5 bases removed from V and 1 base from J, the gap between germline ends came to 9 bases. Germline V lookup: CDR1 MNHEY, CDR2 SMNVEV (reference sequence). The CDR3 is 13 amino acids.

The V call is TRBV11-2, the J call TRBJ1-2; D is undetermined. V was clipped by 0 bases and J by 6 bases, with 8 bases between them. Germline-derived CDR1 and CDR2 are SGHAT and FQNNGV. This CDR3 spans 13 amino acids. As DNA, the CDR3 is TGTGCCAGCAGCTTAGAGGTCGGGGATGGCTACACCTTC. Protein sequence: CASSLEVGDGYTF. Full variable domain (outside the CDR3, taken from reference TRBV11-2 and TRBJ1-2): EAGVAQSPRYKIIEKRQSVAFWCNPISGHATLYWYQQILGQGPKLLIQFQNNGVVDDSQLPKDRFSAERLKGVDSTLKIQPAKLEDSAVYLCASSLEVGDGYTFGSGTRLTVV.

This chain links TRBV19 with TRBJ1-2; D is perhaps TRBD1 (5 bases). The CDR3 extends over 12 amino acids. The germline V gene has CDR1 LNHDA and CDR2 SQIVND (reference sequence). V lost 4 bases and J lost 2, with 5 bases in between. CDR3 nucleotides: TGTGCCAGTAGTAGACAGAACTATGGCTACACCTTC. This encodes CASSRQNYGYTF. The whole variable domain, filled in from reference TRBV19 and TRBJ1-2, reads DGGITQSPKYLFRKEGQNVTLSCEQNLNHDAMYWYRQDPGQGLRLIYYSQIVNDFQKGDIAEGYSVSREKKESFPLTVTSAQKNPTAFYLCASSRQNYGYTFGSGTRLTVV.

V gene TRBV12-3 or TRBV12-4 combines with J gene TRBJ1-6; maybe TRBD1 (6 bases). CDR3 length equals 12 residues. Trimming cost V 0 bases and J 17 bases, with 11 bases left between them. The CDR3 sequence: CASSLAGDIVHF. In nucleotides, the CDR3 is TGTGCCAGCAGTTTAGCCGGGGACATCGTCCACTTT.

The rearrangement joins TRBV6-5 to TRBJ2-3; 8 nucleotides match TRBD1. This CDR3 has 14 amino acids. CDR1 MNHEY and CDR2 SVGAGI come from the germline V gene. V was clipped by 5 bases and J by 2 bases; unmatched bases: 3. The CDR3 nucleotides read TGTGCCAGCAGTCCAGGGGGCTACACAGATACGCAGTATTTT. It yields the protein CASSPGGYTDTQYF.

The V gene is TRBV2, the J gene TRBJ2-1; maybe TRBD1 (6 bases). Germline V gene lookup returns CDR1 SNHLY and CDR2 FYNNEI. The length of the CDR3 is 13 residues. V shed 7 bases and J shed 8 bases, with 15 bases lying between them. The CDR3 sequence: CASTNTGNYEQFF. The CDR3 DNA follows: TGTGCCAGCACCAATACAGGGAACTATGAGCAGTTCTTC.

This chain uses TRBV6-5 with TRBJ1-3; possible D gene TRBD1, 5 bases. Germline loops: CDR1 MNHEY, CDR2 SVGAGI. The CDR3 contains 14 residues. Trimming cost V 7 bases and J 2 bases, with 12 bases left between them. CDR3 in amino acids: CASMEGSTGNTIYF. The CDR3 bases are TGTGCCAGCATGGAGGGGAGTACTGGAAACACCATATATTTT.

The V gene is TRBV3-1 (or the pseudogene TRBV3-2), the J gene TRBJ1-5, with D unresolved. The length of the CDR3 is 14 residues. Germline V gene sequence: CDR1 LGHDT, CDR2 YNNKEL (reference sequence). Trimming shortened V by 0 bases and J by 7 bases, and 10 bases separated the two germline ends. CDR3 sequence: CASSQEAGWQPQHF. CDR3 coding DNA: TGTGCCAGCAGCCAAGAAGCAGGCTGGCAGCCCCAGCATTTT.

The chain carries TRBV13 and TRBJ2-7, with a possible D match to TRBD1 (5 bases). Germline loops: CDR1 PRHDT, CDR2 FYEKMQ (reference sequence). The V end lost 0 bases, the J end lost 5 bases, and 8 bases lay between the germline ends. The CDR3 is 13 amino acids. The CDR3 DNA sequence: TGTGCCAGCAGCTTAGGGCAGGGCAACGAGCAGTACGTC. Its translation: CASSLGQGNEQYV.

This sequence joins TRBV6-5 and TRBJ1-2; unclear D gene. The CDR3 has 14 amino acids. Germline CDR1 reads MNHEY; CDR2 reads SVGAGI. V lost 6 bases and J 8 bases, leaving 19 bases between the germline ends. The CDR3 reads CASRSPGSPKGYTF. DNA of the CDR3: TGTGCCAGCAGGTCCCCCGGGTCCCCAAAGGGCTACACCTTC.

The DNA of the CDR3 is TGTGCCAGCAGTTCGAAGACAGGGGGCGGAACCGGGGAGCTGTTTTTT. Its translation is CASSSKTGGGTGELFF. The chain employs TRBV6-6 and TRBJ2-2; 10 positions agree with TRBD1. CDR1 MNHNY and CDR2 SVGAGI come from the germline V gene (reference sequence). CDR3 size: 16 residues. The ends lost 4 bases at V and 5 bases at J; junction bases unmatched: 7.

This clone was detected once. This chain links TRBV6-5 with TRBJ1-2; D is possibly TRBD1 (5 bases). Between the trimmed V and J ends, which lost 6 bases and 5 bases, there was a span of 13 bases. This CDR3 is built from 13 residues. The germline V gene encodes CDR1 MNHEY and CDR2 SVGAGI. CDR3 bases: TGTGCCAGCAGACCTGGACACTTATATGGCTACACCTTC. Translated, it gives CASRPGHLYGYTF.

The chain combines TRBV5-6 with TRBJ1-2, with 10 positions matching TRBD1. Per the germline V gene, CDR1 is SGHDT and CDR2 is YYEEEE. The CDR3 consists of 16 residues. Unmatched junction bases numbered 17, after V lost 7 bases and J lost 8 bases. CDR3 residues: CASATTGGAPQKGYTF. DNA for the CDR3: TGTGCCAGCGCAACGACAGGGGGCGCCCCTCAAAAGGGCTACACCTTC. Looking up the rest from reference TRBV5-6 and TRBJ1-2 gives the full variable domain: DAGVTQSPTHLIKTRGQQVTLRCSPKSGHDTVSWYQQALGQGPQFIFQYYEEEERQRGNFPDRFSGHQFPNYSSELNVNALLLGDSALYLCASATTGGAPQKGYTFGSGTRLTVV.

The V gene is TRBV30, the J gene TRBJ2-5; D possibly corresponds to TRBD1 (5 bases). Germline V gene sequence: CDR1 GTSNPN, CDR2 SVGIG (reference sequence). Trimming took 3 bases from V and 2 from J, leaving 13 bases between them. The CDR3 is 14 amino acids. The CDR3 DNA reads TGTGCCTGGAGGGTTCAGGGTGGGCAAGAGACCCAGTACTTC. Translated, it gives CAWRVQGGQETQYF.

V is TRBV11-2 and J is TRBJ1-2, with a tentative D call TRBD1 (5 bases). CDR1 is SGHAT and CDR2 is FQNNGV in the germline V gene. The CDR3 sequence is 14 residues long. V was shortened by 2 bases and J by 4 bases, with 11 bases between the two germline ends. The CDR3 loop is CASSLTRVAYGYTF. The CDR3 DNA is TGTGCCAGCAGCTTAACCAGGGTGGCCTATGGCTACACCTTC.

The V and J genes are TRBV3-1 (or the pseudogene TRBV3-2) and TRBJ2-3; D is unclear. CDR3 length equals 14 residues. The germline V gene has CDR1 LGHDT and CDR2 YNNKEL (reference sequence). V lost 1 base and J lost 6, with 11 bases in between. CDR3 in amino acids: CASSQATREDTQYF. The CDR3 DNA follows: TGTGCCAGCAGCCAAGCGACTCGAGAGGATACGCAGTATTTT.

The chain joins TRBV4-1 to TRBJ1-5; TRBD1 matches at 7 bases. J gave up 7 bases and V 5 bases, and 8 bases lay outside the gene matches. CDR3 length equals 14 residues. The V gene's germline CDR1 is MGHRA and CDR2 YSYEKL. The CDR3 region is CASSARQGSQPQHF. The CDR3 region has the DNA TGCGCCAGCAGCGCCCGACAGGGTAGCCAGCCCCAGCATTTT.

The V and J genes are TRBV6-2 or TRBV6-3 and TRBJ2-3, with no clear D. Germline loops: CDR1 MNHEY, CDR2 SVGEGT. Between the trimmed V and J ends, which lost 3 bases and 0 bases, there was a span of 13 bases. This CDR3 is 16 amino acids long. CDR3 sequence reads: CASSYQILSSTDTQYF. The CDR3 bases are TGTGCCAGCAGTTATCAGATCCTTTCCAGCACAGATACGCAGTATTTT.

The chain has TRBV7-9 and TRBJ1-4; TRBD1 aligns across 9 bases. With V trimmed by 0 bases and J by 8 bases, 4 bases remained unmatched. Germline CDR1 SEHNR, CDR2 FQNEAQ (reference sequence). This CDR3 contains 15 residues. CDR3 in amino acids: CASSLATGGREKLFF. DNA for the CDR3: TGTGCCAGCAGCTTAGCGACAGGGGGACGAGAAAAACTGTTTTTT.

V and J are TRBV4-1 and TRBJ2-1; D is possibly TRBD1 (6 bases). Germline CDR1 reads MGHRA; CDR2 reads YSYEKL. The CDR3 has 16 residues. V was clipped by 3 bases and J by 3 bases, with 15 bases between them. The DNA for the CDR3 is TGCGCCAGCAGCCATGTAGACAGGAACCTCTACAATGAGCAGTTCTTC. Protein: CASSHVDRNLYNEQFF.

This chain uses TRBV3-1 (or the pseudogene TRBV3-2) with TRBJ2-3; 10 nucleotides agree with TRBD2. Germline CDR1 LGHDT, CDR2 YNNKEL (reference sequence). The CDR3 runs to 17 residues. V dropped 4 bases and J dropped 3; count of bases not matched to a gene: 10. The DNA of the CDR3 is TGTGCCAGCAGCCGAAGGGCTAGCGGGGGTGTGACAGATACGCAGTATTTT. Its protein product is CASSRRASGGVTDTQYF.

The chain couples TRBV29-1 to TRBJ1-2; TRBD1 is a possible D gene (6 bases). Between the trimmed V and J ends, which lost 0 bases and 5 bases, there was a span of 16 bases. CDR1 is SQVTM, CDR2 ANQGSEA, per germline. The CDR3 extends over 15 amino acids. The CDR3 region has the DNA TGCAGCGTTGAAGATGGGGGCAGGCGTACTTATGGCTACACCTTC. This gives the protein CSVEDGGRRTYGYTF.

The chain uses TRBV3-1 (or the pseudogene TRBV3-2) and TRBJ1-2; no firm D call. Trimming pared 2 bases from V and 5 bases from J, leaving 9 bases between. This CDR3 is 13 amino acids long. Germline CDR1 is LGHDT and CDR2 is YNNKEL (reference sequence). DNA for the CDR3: TGTGCCAGCAGCCAACGGGTTTGGTATGGCTACACCTTC. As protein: CASSQRVWYGYTF.

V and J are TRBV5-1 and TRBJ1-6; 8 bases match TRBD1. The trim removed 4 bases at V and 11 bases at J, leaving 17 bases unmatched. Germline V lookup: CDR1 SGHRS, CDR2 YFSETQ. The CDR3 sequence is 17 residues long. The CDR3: CASSPYDRGSVTPPLHF. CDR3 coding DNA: TGCGCCAGCAGCCCCTACGACAGGGGCTCTGTTACGCCACCCCTCCACTTT.